Below, 6 T cell receptor beta chains from the same sample are listed, as sequenced in a study of sequential checkpoint blockade in melanoma. Profiling relied on immunoSEQ multiplex PCR, and the TCRdb table lists in-frame clones only, not all of them. The table lists about 37,000 clones, around 32% of them singletons. This sample's treatment: randomized to nivolumab then ipilimumab (arm A) or the reverse (arm B). The input for sequencing was tumor tissue (inferred from file names), taken from a patient given nivolumab and ipilimumab in sequence. These receptors all come from a human donor with melanoma.

This sequence joins TRBV5-1 and TRBJ2-7; the D is unclear. Germline CDR1 is SGHRS and CDR2 is YFSETQ. V gave up 7 bases and J gave up 0 bases, with 17 bases separating them. The CDR3 has 15 residues. The CDR3 DNA is TGCGCCAGCTCAGCTAGTAACATCATCTCCTACGAGCAGTACTTC. Translating gives CASSASNIISYEQYF.

The rearrangement joins TRBV29-1 to TRBJ1-2; D is perhaps TRBD1 (5 bases). Looked up from germline, CDR1 is SQVTM and CDR2 is ANQGSEA. The CDR3 has 12 residues. V lost 1 base and J lost 4, with 7 bases in between. CDR3 in amino acids: CSVEAGPYGYTF. As DNA, the CDR3 is TGCAGCGTTGAAGCGGGACCCTATGGCTACACCTTC.

The chain uses TRBV30 and TRBJ2-3; the D gene is possibly TRBD2 (6 bases). V was trimmed by 1 base and J by 5 bases, leaving 10 bases between them. The CDR3 sequence is 13 residues long. Germline V gene sequence: CDR1 GTSNPN, CDR2 SVGIG (reference sequence). The CDR3 spells CAWSGRVGDTQYF. CDR3 DNA sequence: TGTGCCTGGAGTGGGAGGGTGGGAGATACGCAGTATTTT.

This clone was seen a handful of times. The gene calls are TRBV11-3 and TRBJ2-7, with D possibly matching TRBD1 (6 bases). The germline CDR1 and CDR2 sequences are SGHNT and YENEEA. The V end lost 1 base, the J end lost 2 bases, and 9 bases lay between the germline ends. There are 14 residues in the CDR3. CDR3 DNA sequence: TGTGCCAGCAGCTTAGGGACAGCTACCTACGAGCAGTACTTC. This codes for CASSLGTATYEQYF.

This chain uses TRBV7-2 with TRBJ1-1; the D gene is possibly TRBD1 (5 bases). CDR1 and CDR2 from the germline V gene are SGHTA and FQGNSA. The CDR3 runs to 13 residues. V was trimmed by 5 bases and J by 8 bases, leaving 15 bases between them. This CDR3 is CASSPRGGGEAFF. In DNA form, the CDR3 reads TGTGCCAGCAGCCCTCGTGGCGGGGGAGAAGCTTTCTTT.

This clone was counted only a few times. The CDR3 here is CASSFLRTANEKLFF. In DNA, the CDR3 is TGTGCCAGCAGTTTCCTGAGAACAGCTAATGAAAAACTGTTTTTT. V gene TRBV6-8 combines with J gene TRBJ1-4; D ambiguous. The CDR3 totals 15 residues. V lost 4 bases and J lost 3, with 12 bases in between. CDR1 and CDR2 from the germline V gene are MNHGY and SAAAGT.